This entry describes one T cell receptor beta chain. At one end, the junction sequence differs from germline, possibly due to a read error. This sample was included in a study of blood T cell repertoires in COVID-19. Study-level information: Material from acute and convalescent COVID-19 was sourced from the United States, Italy and Spain. In each case, the material was cDNA or gDNA derived from T cells, B-cell-depleted T cells, or PBMCs.

There are 15 residues in the CDR3. CDR1 and CDR2 from the germline V gene are LGHDT and YNNKEL (reference sequence). Study processing details: It was from reference gene primer amplification that nucleated cell counts were estimated. The method was immunoSEQ multiplex PCR; TCRdb's version includes in-frame clones alone and lacks a portion of them. D and trimming were read from the DNA, whereas the V and J calls and clone size are those reported in that table. Here the sample spans about 99,000 clones, around 82% being singletons. The chain recombines TRBV3-1 (or the pseudogene TRBV3-2) with TRBJ2-2; D is perhaps TRBD2 (7 bases). This TCR was recovered from a human donor in a cohort sampled during active or convalescent COVID-19. Sequenced material: peripheral blood. CDR3 DNA: TGTACCAGCAGCCAAGGGGGGGGCAACACCGGGGAGCTGTTTTTT. Residues: CTSSQGGGNTGELFF.